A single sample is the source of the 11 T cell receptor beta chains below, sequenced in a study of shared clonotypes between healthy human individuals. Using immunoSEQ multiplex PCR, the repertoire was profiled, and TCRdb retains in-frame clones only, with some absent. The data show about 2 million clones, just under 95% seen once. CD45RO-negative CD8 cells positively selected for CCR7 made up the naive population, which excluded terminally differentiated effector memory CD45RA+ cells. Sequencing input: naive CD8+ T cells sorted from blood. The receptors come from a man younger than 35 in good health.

CDR3 coding DNA: TGCAGCGTTGAAATAGGGGACAGGGTCACCTACGAGCAGTACTTC. It encodes CSVEIGDRVTYEQYF. V and J are TRBV29-1 and TRBJ2-7; the match to TRBD1 covers 9 bases. Germline trimming cut 2 bases from V and 2 bases from J; bases unmatched to any gene: 7. The CDR3 has 15 amino acids. CDR1 and CDR2 from the germline V gene are SQVTM and ANQGSEA.

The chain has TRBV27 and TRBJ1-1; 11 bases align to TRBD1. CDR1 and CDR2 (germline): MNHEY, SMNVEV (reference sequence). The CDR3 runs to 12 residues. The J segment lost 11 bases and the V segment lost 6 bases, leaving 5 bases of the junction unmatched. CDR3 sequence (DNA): TGTGCCAGCAGCGGACAGGGGGCTCGGGCTTTCTTT. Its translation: CASSGQGARAFF.

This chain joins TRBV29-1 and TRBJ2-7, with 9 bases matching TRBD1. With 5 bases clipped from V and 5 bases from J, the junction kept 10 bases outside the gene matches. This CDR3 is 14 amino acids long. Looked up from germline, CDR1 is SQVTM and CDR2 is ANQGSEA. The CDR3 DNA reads TGCAGCGTTCGGGTCCCGGGACAGGGACACGAGCAGTACTTC. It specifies CSVRVPGQGHEQYF.

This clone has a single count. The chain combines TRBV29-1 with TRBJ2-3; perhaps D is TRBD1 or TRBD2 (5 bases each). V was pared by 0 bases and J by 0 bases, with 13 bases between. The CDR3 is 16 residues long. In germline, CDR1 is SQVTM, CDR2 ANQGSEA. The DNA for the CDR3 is TGCAGCGTTGAAGATTCGCTAGAGGGGAGCACAGATACGCAGTATTTT. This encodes CSVEDSLEGSTDTQYF.

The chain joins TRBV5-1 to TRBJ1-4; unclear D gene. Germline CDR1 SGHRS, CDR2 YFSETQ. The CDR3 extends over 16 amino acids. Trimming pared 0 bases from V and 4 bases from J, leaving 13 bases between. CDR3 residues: CASSLESGPSNEKLFF. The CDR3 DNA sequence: TGCGCCAGCAGCTTGGAGTCCGGACCTAGTAATGAAAAACTGTTTTTT. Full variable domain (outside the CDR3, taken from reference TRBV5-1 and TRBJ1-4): KAGVTQTPRYLIKTRGQQVTLSCSPISGHRSVSWYQQTPGQGLQFLFEYFSETQRNKGNFPGRFSGRQFSNSRSEMNVSTLELGDSALYLCASSLESGPSNEKLFFGSGTQLSVL.

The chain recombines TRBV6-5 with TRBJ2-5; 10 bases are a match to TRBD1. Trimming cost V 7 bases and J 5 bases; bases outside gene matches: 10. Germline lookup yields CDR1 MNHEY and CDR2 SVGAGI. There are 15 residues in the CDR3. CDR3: CASKNRDRGEETQYF. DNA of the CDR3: TGTGCCAGCAAAAACCGGGACAGGGGCGAGGAGACCCAGTACTTC.

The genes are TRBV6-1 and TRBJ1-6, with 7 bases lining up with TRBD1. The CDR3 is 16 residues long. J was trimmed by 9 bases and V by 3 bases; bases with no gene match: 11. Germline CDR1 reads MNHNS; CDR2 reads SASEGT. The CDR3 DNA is TGTGCCAGCAGTGATACGACAGGGAGTTTTGTTTCACCCCTCCACTTT. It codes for CASSDTTGSFVSPLHF.

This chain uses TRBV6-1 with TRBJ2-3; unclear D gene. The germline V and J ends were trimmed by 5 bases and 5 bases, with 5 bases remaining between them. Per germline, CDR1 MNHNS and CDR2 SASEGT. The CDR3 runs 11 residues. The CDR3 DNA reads TGTGCCAGCAGTCCCGAAGATACGCAGTATTTT. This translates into CASSPEDTQYF.

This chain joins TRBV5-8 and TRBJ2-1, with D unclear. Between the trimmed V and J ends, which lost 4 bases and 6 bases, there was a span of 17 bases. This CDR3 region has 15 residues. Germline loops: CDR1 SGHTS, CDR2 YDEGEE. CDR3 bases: TGTGCCAGCAGCCCAGACTCGATCTTGGGCAATGAGCAGTTCTTC. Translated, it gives CASSPDSILGNEQFF.

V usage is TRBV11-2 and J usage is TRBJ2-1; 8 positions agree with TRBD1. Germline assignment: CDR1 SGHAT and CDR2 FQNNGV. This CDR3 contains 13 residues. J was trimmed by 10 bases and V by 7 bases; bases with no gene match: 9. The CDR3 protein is CASTPGGRIEQFF. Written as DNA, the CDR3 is TGTGCCAGCACCCCAGGGGGCCGGATAGAGCAGTTCTTC. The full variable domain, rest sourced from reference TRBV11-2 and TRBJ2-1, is EAGVAQSPRYKIIEKRQSVAFWCNPISGHATLYWYQQILGQGPKLLIQFQNNGVVDDSQLPKDRFSAERLKGVDSTLKIQPAKLEDSAVYLCASTPGGRIEQFFGPGTRLTVL.

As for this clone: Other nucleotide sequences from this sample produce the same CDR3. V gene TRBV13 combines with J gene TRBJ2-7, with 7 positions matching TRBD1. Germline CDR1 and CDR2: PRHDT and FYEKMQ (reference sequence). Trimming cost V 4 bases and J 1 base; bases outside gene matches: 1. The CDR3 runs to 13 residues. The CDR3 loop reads CASSSDRSYEQYF. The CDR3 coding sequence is TGTGCCAGCAGCTCGGACAGGTCCTACGAGCAGTACTTC.